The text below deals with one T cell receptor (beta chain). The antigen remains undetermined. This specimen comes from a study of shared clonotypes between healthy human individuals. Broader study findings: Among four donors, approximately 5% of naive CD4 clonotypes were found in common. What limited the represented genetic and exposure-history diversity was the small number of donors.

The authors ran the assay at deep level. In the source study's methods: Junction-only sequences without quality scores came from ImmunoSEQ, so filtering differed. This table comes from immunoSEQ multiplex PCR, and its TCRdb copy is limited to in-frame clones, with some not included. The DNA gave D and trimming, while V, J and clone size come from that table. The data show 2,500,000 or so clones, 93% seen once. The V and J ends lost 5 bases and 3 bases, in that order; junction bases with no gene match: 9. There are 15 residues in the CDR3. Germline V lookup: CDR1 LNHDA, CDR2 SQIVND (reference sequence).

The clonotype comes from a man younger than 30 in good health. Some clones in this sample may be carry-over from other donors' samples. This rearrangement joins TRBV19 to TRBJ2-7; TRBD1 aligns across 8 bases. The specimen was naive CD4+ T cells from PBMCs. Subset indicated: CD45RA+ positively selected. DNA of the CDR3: TGTGCCAGTAGTCATCAGGGCAGGGGGCGCTACGAGCAGTACTTC. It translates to CASSHQGRGRYEQYF.